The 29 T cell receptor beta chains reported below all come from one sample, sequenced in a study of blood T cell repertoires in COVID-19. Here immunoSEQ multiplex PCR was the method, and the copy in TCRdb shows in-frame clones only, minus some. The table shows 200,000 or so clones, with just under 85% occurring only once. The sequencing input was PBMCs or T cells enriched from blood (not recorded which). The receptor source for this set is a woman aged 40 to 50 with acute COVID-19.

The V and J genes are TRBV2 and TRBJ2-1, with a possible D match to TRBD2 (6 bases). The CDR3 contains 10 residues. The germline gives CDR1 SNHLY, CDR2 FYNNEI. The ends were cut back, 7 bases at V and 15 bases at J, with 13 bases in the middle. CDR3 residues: CASMGGLWFF. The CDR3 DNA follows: TGTGCCAGCATGGGGGGTCTCTGGTTCTTC.

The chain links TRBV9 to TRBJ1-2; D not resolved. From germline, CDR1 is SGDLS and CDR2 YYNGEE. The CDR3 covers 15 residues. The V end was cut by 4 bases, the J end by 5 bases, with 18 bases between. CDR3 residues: CASSLEGGPGYGYTF. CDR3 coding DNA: TGTGCCAGCAGCCTCGAGGGTGGTCCCGGATATGGCTACACCTTC.

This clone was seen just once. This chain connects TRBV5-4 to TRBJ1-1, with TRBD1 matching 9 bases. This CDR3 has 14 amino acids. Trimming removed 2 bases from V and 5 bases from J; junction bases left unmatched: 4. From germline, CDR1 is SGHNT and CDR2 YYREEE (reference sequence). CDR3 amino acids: CASSLQGARTEAFF. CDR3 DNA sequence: TGTGCCAGCAGCTTACAGGGGGCCCGAACTGAAGCTTTCTTT.

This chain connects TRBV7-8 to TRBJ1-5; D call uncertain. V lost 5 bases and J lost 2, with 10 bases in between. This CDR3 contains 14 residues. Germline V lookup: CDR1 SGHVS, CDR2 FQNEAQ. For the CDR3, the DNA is TGTGCCAGCAGCCCAATACTAGGCAATCAGCCCCAGCATTTT. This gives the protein CASSPILGNQPQHF.

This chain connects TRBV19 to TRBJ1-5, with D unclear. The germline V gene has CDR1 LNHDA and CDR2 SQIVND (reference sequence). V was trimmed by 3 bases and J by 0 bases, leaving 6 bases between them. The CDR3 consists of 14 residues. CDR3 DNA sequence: TGTGCCAGTAGTATTCAGGTTAGCAATCAGCCCCAGCATTTT. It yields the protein CASSIQVSNQPQHF.

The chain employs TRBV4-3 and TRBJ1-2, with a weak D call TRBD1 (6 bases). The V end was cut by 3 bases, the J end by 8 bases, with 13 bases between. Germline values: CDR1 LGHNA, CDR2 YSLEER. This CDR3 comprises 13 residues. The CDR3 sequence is CASSQGAGEGYTF. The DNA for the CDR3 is TGCGCCAGCAGCCAGGGGGCTGGAGAAGGCTACACCTTC.

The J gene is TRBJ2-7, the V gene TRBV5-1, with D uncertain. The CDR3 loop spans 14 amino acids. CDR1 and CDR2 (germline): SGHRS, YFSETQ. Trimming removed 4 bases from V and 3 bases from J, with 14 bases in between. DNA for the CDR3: TGCGCCAGCAGCCTCAAAACAGCCAACTACGAGCAGTACTTC. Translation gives CASSLKTANYEQYF.

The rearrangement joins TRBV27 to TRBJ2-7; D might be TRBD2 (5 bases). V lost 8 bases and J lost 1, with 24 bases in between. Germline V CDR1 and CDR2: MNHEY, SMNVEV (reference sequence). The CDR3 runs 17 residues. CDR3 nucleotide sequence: TGTGCCAGCCGACCTAACGGGATTCCCAGCCAATCCTACGAGCAGTACTTC. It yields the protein CASRPNGIPSQSYEQYF.

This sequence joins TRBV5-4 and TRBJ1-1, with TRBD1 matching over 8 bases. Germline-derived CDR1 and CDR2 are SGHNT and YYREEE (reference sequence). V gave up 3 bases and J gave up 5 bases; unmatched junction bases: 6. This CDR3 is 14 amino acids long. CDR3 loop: CASSSGQGRTEAFF. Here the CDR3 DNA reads TGTGCCAGCAGCTCCGGACAGGGACGTACTGAAGCTTTCTTT.

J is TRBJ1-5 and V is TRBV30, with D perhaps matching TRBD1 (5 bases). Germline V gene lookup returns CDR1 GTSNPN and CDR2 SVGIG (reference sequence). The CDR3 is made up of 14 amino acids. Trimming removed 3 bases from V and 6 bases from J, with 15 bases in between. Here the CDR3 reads CAWSDGGESQPQHF. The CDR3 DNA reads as TGTGCCTGGAGCGACGGAGGGGAAAGTCAGCCCCAGCATTTT.

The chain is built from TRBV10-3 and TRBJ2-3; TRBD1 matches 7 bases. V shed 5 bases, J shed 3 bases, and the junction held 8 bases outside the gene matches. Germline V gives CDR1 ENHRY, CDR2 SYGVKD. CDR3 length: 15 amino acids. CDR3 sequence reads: CAISNGQALTDTQYF. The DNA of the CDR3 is TGTGCCATCAGTAACGGACAGGCGCTTACAGATACGCAGTATTTT.

The CDR3 sequence is CASSLGQGVNEQFF. CDR3 coding DNA: TGTGCCAGCAGCTTAGGACAGGGTGTCAATGAGCAGTTCTTC. The rearrangement uses TRBV7-9 and TRBJ2-1; 7 nucleotides agree with TRBD1. The germline CDR1 and CDR2 sequences are SEHNR and FQNEAQ (reference sequence). The CDR3 runs to 14 residues. J was trimmed by 6 bases and V by 1 base; bases with no gene match: 3.

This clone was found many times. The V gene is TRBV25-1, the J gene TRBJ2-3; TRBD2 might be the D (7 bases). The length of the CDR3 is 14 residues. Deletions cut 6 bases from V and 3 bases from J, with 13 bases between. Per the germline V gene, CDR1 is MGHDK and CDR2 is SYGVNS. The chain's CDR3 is CASSPGGHTDTQYF. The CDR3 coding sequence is TGTGCCAGCAGCCCCGGGGGGCATACAGATACGCAGTATTTT.

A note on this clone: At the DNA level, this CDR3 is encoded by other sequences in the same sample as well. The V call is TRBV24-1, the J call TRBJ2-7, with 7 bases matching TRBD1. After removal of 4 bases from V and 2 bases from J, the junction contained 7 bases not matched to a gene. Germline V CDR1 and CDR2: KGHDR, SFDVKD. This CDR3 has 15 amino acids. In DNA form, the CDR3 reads TGTGCCACCAGTGACCCTCGGGACAGAACCTACGAGCAGTACTTC. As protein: CATSDPRDRTYEQYF.

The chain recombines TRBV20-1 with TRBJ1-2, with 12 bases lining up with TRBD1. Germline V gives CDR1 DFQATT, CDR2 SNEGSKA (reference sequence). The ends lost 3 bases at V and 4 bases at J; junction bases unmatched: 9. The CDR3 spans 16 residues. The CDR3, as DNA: TGCAGTGCTAGTGCCCCGGGACAGGGGGCAGGCTATGGCTACACCTTC. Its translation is CSASAPGQGAGYGYTF.

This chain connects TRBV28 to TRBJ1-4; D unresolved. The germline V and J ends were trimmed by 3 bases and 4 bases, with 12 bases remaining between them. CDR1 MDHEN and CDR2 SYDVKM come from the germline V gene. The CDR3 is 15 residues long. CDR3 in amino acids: CASSFIGGGNEKLFF. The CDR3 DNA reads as TGTGCCAGCAGTTTTATTGGAGGTGGTAATGAAAAACTGTTTTTT.

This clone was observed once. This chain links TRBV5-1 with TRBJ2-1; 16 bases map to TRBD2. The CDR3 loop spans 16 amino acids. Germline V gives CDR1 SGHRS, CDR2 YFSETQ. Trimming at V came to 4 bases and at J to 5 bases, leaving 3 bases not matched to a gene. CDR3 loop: CASSKGLAGGNNEQFF. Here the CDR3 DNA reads TGCGCCAGCAGCAAGGGACTAGCGGGAGGGAACAATGAGCAGTTCTTC.

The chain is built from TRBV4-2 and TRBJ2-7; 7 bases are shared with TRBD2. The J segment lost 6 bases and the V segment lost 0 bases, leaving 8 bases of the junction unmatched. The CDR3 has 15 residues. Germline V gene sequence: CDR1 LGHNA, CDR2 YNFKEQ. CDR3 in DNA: TGTGCCAGCAGCCAAGAAGGGACTATCGGTTCCGAGCAGTACTTC. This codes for CASSQEGTIGSEQYF.

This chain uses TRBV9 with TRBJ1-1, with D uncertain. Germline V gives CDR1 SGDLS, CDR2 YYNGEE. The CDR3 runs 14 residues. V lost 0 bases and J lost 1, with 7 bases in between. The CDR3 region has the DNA TGTGCCAGCAGCGTAGATACAGCGAACACTGAAGCTTTCTTT. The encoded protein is CASSVDTANTEAFF. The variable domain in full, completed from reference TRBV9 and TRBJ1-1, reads DSGVTQTPKHLITATGQRVTLRCSPRSGDLSVYWYQQSLDQGLQFLIQYYNGEERAKGNILERFSAQQFPDLHSELNLSSLELGDSALYFCASSVDTANTEAFFGQGTRLTVV.

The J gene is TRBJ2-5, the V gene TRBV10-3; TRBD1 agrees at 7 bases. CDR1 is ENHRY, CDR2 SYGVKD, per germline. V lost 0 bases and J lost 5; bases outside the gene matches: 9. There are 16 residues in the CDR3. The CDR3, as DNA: TGTGCCATCAGTGAGTCGCCGAGGGGGCTGGTGGAGACCCAGTACTTC. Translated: CAISESPRGLVETQYF.

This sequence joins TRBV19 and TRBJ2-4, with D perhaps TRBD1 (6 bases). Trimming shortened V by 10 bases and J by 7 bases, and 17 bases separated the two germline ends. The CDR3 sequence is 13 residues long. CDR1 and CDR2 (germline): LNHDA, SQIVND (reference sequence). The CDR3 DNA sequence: TGTGCCACGGAGGCTTCAGGGGTGAACATTCAGTACTTC. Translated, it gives CATEASGVNIQYF.

Here the CDR3 reads CAISESKTGNQPQHF. The CDR3 DNA reads as TGTGCCATCAGTGAGTCGAAGACAGGGAATCAGCCCCAGCATTTT. J is TRBJ1-5 and V is TRBV10-3; TRBD1 agrees at 7 bases. CDR3 length: 15 residues. V trimming: 0 bases; J trimming: 4 bases; junction bases outside the gene matches: 3. The germline CDR1 and CDR2 sequences are ENHRY and SYGVKD.

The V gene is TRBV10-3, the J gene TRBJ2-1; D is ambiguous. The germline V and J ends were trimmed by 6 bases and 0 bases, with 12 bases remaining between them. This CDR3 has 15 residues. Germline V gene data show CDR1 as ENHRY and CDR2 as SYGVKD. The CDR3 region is CAIRVSLSSYNEQFF. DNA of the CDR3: TGTGCCATCAGAGTATCCCTGAGCTCCTACAATGAGCAGTTCTTC.

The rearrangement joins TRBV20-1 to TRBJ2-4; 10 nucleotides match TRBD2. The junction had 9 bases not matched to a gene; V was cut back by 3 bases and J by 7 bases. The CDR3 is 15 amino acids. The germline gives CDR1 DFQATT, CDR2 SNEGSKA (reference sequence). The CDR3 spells CSASEPSGRANIQYF. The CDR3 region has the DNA TGCAGTGCTAGTGAACCTAGCGGGAGAGCGAACATTCAGTACTTC.

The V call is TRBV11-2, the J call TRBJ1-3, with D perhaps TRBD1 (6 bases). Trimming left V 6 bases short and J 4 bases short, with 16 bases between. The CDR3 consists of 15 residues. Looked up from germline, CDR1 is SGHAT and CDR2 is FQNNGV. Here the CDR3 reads CASSPAQGPGNTIYF. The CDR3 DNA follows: TGTGCCAGCAGTCCCGCCCAGGGGCCGGGAAACACCATATATTTT.

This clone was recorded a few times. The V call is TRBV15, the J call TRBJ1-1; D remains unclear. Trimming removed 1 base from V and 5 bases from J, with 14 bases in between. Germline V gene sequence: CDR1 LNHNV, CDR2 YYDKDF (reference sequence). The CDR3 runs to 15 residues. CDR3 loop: CATSRVALGRTEAFF. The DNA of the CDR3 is TGTGCCACCAGCAGAGTTGCTCTGGGGAGGACTGAAGCTTTCTTT.

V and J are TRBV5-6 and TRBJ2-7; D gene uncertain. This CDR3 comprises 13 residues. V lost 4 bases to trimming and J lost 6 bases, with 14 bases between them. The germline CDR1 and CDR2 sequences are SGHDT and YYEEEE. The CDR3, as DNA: TGTGCCAGCAGCCCCACCCCTCTCGGCGAGCAGTACTTC. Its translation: CASSPTPLGEQYF.

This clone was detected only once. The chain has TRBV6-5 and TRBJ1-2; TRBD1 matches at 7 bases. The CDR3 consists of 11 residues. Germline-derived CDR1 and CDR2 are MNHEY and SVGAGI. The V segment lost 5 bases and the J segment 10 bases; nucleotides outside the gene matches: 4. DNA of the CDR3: TGTGCCAGCAGTCAGGGGGGCAACTACACCTTC. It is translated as CASSQGGNYTF.

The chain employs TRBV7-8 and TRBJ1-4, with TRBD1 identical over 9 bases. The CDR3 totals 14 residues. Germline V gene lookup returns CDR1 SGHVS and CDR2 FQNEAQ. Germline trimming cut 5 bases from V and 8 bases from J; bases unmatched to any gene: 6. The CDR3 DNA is TGTGCCAGCAGCGTGGGACAGGGAGGCGAAAAACTGTTTTTT. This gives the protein CASSVGQGGEKLFF.